The source of this TCR beta chain is a study of T cell responses to AZD1222 COVID-19 vaccine. About the research overall: Analyses pooled second doses at about 4 or about 12 weeks.

Generated by immunoSEQ multiplex PCR, the TCRdb table keeps only in-frame clones and is missing some. The table shows approximately 150,000 clones, with 85% to 95% occurring only once. The CDR3 is made up of 13 amino acids. Germline V CDR1 and CDR2: GTSNPN, SVGIG (reference sequence). The V and J ends lost 2 bases and 3 bases respectively, with 10 bases between them. This clone has a single count. Its specificity is not known. Study outcomes and limitations: Among AZD1222 vaccinees, only 5 to 7 were seropositive at baseline. The sample set comprised mostly white British donors with more females, and clonal diversity was possibly underestimated.

The rearrangement links TRBV30 to TRBJ1-1; D call uncertain. The sample here was peripheral blood, taken on day 0 of AZD1222 vaccination. The source is an adult in good health. CDR3 region: CAWSRDLDTEAFF. CDR3 coding DNA: TGTGCCTGGAGTAGGGATCTGGACACTGAAGCTTTCTTT.